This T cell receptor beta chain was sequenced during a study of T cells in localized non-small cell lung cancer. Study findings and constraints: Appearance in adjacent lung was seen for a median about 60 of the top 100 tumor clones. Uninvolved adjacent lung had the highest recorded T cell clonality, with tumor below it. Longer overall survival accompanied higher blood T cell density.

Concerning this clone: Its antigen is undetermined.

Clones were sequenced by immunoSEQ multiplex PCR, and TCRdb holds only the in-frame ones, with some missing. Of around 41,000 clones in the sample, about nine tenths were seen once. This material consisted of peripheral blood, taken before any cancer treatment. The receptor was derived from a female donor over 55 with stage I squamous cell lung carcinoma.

The chain's CDR3 is CASSLGVAQHF. The CDR3, as DNA: TGTGCCAGCAGCTTAGGGGTAGCCCAGCATTTT. The chain employs TRBV7-9 and TRBJ1-5; no definite D call. Germline V gene data show CDR1 as SEHNR and CDR2 as FQNEAQ (reference sequence). This CDR3 contains 11 residues. V dropped 1 base and J dropped 11 bases, with 6 bases sitting between them.